The clone carrying this T cell receptor (beta chain) was observed many times. Its antigen is as yet unknown. V was cut by 6 bases and J by 11 bases, with 14 bases left in between. Germline V lookup: CDR1 DFQATT, CDR2 SNEGSKA (reference sequence). The CDR3 contains 11 residues. The data are from a study of spatial heterogeneity in lung cancer. The overall study: Alpha-chain detections were consistently fewer than beta-chain detections among the sequences. Study conclusions and caveats: Mutation tallies in tumors tracked expanded intratumoral alpha and beta TCR counts.

TCRdb redid the calling of the 5' RACE reads with MiXCR, one entry per CDR3 protein. The sample holds 10,000 to 15,000 distinct CDR3 sequences, approximately 7% seen once. Time point specified: sample taken at primary tumor resection. TCRs were sequenced from unsorted whole RNA of tumor, nontumor lung or PBMC. The chain is built from TRBV20-1 and TRBJ1-5; weak D call: TRBD1 (5 bases). Specimen: lung tumor tissue, collected at surgery. The clonotype originates from a female donor with early-stage non-small cell lung cancer. The CDR3 DNA sequence: TGCAGTGCACTGGACAATCATTCCCAGCATTTT. Amino acid sequence: CSALDNHSQHF.